This T cell receptor beta chain appears in the sequencing data of a study of blood T cell repertoires in COVID-19. Study as a whole: From the United States, Italy and Spain came samples of acute and convalescent COVID-19. PBMCs, B-cell-depleted T cells, or T cells provided the cDNA or gDNA that made up the material.

Trimming pared 0 bases from V and 3 bases from J, leaving 9 bases between. Germline-derived CDR1 and CDR2 are LGHDT and YNNKEL (reference sequence). The CDR3 has 15 residues. Source study methods: Amplification with reference gene primers provided the estimates of nucleated cell counts. The method was immunoSEQ multiplex PCR; TCRdb's version includes in-frame clones alone and lacks a portion of them. The V and J calls and clone size are taken from that table; D and trimming were inferred from the DNA. This sample has about 180,000 clones, with about four fifths found just once. The source is a man in his 70s with active or convalescent COVID-19. The chain uses TRBV3-1 (or the pseudogene TRBV3-2) and TRBJ1-5; D not resolved. Sequencing was carried out using peripheral blood. The CDR3 nucleotides are TGTGCCAGCAGCCAAGATACGAGCCCCAATCAGCCCCAGCATTTT. Amino acids: CASSQDTSPNQPQHF.